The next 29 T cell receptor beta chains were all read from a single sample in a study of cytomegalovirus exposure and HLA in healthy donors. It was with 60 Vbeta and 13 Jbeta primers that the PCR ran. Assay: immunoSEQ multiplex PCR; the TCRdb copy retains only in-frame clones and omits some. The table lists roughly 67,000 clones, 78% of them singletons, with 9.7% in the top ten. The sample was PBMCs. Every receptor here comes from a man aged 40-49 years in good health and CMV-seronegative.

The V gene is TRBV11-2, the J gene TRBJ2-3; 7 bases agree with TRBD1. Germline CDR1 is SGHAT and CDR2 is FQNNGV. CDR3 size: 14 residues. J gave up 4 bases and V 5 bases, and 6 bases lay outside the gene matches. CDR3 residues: CASSRQGFSDTQYF. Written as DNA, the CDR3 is TGTGCCAGCAGCCGACAGGGATTCTCAGATACGCAGTATTTT.

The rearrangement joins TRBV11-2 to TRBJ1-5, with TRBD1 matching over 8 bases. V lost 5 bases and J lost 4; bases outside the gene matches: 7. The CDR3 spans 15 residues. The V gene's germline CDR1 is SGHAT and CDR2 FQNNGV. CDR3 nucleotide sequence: TGTGCCAGCAGCGTAGGGACAGGCCAAAATCAGCCCCAGCATTTT. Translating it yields CASSVGTGQNQPQHF. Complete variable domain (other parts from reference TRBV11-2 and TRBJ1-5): EAGVAQSPRYKIIEKRQSVAFWCNPISGHATLYWYQQILGQGPKLLIQFQNNGVVDDSQLPKDRFSAERLKGVDSTLKIQPAKLEDSAVYLCASSVGTGQNQPQHFGDGTRLSIL.

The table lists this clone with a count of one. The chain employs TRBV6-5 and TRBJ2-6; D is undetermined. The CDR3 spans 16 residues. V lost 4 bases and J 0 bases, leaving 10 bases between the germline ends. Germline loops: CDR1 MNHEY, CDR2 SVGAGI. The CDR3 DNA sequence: TGTGCCAGCAGTTTACTCGTACCCTCTGGGGCCAACGTCCTGACTTTC. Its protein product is CASSLLVPSGANVLTF.

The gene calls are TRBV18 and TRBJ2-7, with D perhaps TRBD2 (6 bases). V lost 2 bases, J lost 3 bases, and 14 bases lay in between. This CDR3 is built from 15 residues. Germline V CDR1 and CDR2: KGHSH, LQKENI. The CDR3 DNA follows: TGTGCCAGCTCACCAGGGGGGAGTAGGGGCTACGAGCAGTACTTC. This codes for CASSPGGSRGYEQYF.

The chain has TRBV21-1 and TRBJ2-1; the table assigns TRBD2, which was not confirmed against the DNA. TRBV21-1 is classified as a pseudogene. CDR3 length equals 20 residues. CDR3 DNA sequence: TGTGCCAGCAGCACAAGTATGTCGGCTAGCGGGAGAAGCTCCTACAATGAGCAGTTCTTC. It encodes CASSTSMSASGRSSYNEQFF.

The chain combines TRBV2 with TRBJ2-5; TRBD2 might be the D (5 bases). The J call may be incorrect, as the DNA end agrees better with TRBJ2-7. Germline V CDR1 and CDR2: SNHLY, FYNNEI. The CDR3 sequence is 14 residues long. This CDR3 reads CASSGLLPSYEQYF. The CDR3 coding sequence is TGTGCCAGCAGCGGACTTTTGCCATCCTACGAGCAGTACTTC.

DNA of the CDR3: TGTGCCAGCAGTTTATTAGCTGGAAACACCATATATTTT. It specifies CASSLLAGNTIYF. This chain joins TRBV28 and TRBJ1-3; no reliable D call. V shed 1 base and J shed 2 bases, with 3 bases lying between them. Germline-derived CDR1 and CDR2 are MDHEN and SYDVKM. This CDR3 spans 13 amino acids.

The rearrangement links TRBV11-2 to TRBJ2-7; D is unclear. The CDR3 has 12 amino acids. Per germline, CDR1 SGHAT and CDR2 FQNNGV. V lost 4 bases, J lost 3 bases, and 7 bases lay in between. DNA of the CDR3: TGTGCCAGCAGCTCACTTTTCTACGAGCAGTACTTC. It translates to CASSSLFYEQYF.

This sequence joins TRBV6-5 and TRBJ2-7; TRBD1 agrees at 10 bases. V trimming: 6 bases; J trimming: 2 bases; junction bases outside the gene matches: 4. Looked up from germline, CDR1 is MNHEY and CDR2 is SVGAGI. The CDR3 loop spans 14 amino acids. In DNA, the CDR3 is TGTGCCAGCAGACGGACAGGGGGGACCTACGAGCAGTACTTC. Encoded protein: CASRRTGGTYEQYF.

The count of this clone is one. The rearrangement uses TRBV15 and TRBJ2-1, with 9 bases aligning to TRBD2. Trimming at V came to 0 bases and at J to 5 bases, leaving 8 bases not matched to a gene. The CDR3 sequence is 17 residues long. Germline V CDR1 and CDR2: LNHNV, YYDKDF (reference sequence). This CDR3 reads CATSRDQAGGPNNEQFF. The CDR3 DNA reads TGTGCCACCAGCAGAGATCAGGCGGGAGGGCCCAACAATGAGCAGTTCTTC. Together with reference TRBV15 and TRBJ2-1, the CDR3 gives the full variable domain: DAMVIQNPRYQVTQFGKPVTLSCSQTLNHNVMYWYQQKSSQAPKLLFHYYDKDFNNEADTPDNFQSRRPNTSFCFLDIRSPGLGDTAMYLCATSRDQAGGPNNEQFFGPGTRLTVL.

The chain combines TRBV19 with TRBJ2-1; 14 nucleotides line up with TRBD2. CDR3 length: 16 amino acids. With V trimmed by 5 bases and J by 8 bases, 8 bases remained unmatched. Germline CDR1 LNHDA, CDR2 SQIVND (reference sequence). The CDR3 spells CASSSGTSGSRDEQFF. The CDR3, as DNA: TGTGCCAGTAGTTCCGGGACTAGCGGGAGTAGGGATGAGCAGTTCTTC.

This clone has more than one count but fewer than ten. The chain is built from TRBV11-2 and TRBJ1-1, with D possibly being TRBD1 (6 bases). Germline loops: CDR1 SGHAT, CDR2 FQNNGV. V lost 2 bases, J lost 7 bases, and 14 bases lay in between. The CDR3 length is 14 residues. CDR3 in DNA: TGTGCCAGCAGCTTACTATGGGAAGGGGGTGAAGCTTTCTTT. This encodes CASSLLWEGGEAFF.

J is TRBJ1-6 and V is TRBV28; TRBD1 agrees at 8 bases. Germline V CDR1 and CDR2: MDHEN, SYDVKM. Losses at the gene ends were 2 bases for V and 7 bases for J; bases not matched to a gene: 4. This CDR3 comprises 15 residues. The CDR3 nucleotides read TGTGCCAGCAGTTTAAGGACAGGGCTGAATTCACCCCTCCACTTT. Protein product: CASSLRTGLNSPLHF.

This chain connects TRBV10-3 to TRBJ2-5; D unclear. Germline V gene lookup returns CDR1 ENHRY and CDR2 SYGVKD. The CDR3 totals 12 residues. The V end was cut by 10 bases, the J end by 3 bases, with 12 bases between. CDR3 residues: CATRSSEETQYF. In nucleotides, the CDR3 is TGTGCCACCCGGTCCAGCGAAGAGACCCAGTACTTC.

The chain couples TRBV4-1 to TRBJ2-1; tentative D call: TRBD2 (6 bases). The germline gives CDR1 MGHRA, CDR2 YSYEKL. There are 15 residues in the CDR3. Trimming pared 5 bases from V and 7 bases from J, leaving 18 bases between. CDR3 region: CASSFPERAVNEQFF. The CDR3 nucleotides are TGCGCCAGCAGCTTTCCCGAGCGGGCCGTTAATGAGCAGTTCTTC.

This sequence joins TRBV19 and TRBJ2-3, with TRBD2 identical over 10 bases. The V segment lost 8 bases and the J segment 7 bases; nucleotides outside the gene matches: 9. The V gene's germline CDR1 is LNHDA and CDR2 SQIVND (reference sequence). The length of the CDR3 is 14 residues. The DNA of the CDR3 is TGTGCCAGTGGGGGGACTAGCGTTCTCAATACGCAGTATTTT. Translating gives CASGGTSVLNTQYF.

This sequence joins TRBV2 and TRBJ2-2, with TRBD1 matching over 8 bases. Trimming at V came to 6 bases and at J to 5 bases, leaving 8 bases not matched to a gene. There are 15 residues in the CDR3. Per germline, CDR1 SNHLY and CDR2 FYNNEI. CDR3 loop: CASSDDRGRTGELFF. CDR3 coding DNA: TGTGCCAGCAGCGACGACAGGGGCAGGACCGGGGAGCTGTTTTTT.

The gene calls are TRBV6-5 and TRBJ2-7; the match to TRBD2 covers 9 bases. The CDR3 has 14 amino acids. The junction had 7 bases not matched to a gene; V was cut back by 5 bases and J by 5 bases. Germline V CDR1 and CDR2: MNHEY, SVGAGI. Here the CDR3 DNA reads TGTGCCAGCAGTCTTAGCGGGAGTGGCCACGAGCAGTACTTC. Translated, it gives CASSLSGSGHEQYF.

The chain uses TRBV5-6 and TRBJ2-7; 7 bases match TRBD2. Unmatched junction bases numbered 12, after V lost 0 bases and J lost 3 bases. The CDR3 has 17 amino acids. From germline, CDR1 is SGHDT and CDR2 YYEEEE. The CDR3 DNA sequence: TGTGCCAGCAGCTTGGCTAGCGGAGATCTCCCCCTCTACGAGCAGTACTTC. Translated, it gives CASSLASGDLPLYEQYF.

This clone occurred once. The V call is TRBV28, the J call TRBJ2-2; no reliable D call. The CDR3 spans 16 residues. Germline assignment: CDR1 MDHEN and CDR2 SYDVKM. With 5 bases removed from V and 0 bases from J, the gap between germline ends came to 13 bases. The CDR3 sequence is CASSTPLEANTGELFF. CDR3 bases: TGTGCCAGCAGTACCCCGCTTGAGGCGAACACCGGGGAGCTGTTTTTT.

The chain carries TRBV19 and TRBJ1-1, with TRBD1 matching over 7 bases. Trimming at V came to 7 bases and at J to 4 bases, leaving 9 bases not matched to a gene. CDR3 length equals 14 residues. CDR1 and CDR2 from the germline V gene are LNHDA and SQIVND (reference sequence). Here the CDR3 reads CASKRQGGGTEAFF. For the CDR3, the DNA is TGTGCCAGTAAGAGACAGGGCGGTGGCACTGAAGCTTTCTTT. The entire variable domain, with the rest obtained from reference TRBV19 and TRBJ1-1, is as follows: DGGITQSPKYLFRKEGQNVTLSCEQNLNHDAMYWYRQDPGQGLRLIYYSQIVNDFQKGDIAEGYSVSREKKESFPLTVTSAQKNPTAFYLCASKRQGGGTEAFFGQGTRLTVV.

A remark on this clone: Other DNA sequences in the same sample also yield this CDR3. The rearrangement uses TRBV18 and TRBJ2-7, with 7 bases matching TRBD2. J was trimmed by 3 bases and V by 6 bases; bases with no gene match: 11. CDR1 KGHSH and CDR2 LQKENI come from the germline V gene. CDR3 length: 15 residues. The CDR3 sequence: CASSPSGRGSYEQYF. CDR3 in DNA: TGTGCCAGCTCTCCAAGTGGGAGGGGCAGCTACGAGCAGTACTTC.

The CDR3 protein is CSPPLWREKTYEQYF. The CDR3 nucleotides read TGCAGCCCCCCTTTGTGGAGGGAAAAAACCTACGAGCAGTACTTC. The chain has TRBV29-1 and TRBJ2-7, with a possible D match to TRBD2 (6 bases). Looked up from germline, CDR1 is SQVTM and CDR2 is ANQGSEA. V lost 8 bases to trimming and J lost 2 bases, with 22 bases between them. The CDR3 totals 15 residues.

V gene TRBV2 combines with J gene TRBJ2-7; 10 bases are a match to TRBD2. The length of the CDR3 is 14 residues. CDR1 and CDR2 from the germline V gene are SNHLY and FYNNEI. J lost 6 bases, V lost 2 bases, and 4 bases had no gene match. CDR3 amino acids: CASSELAGAREQYF. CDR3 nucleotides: TGTGCCAGCAGTGAACTAGCGGGAGCTCGCGAGCAGTACTTC.

The CDR3 loop reads CASSSTYTEAFF. The CDR3 DNA follows: TGTGCCAGCAGTTCGACATACACTGAAGCTTTCTTT. The V and J genes are TRBV6-1 and TRBJ1-1; D remains unclear. Germline CDR1 MNHNS, CDR2 SASEGT. The ends were cut back, 5 bases at V and 3 bases at J, with 7 bases in the middle. This CDR3 is built from 12 residues.

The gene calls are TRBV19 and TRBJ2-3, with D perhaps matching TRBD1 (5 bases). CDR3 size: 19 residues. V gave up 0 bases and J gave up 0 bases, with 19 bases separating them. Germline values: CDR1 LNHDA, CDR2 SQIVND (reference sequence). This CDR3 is CASSIDLPRDSPSTDTQYF. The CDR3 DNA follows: TGTGCCAGTAGTATAGATCTCCCCCGCGACAGCCCTAGCACAGATACGCAGTATTTT.

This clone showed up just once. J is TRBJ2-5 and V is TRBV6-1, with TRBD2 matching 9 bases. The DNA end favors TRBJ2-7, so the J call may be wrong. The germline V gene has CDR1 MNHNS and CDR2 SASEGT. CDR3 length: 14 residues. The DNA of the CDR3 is TGTGCCAGCAGAAGCGGGGGGAGCTCCTACGAGCAGTACTTC. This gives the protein CASRSGGSSYEQYF.

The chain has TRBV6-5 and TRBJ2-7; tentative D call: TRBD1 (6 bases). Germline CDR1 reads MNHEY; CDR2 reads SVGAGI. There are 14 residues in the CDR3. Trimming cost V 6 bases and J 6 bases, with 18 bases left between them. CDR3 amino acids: CASSLPGHSSEQYF. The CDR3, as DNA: TGTGCCAGCAGCCTACCGGGACATTCGTCCGAGCAGTACTTC.

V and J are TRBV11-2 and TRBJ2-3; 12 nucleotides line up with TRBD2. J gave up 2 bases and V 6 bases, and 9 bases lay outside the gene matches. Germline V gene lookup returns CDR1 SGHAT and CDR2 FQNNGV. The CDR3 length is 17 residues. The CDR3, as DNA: TGTGCCAGCAGTCCAACCCTAGCGGGAGGGCTCACAGATACGCAGTATTTT. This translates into CASSPTLAGGLTDTQYF.